This TCR beta chain emerged from a study of blood T cell repertoires in COVID-19. Study details: From the United States, Italy and Spain came samples of acute and convalescent COVID-19.

With 4 bases clipped from V and 10 bases from J, the junction kept 10 bases outside the gene matches. CDR3 length: 13 amino acids. Germline V gene data show CDR1 as SGHRS and CDR2 as YFSETQ. Categorization into cohorts depended on clinical history that participants reported. As handled by the study authors: The authors estimated nucleated cell counts from reference gene primer amplification. Clones were sequenced by immunoSEQ multiplex PCR, and TCRdb holds only the in-frame ones, with some missing. V, J and clone size reflect that table, while D and trimming were determined from the DNA. Of more than 250,000 clones listed, around 90% are singletons.

This clonotype was obtained from a woman between 18 and 29 years old with acute COVID-19. Sequenced: PBMCs or T cells enriched from blood (not recorded which). This chain links TRBV5-1 with TRBJ1-2; 7 positions match TRBD1. The DNA for the CDR3 is TGCGCCAGCAGCCAGGAGGGGGCGCGGGACTACACCTTC. This gives the protein CASSQEGARDYTF.